The source of this T cell receptor (beta chain) is a study of blood T cell repertoires in COVID-19. Study background: COVID-19 samples, acute and convalescent, were from the United States, Italy and Spain. Nucleic acid was either cDNA or gDNA, and it came from T cells, B-cell-depleted T cells, or PBMCs.

Germline lookup yields CDR1 MNHEY and CDR2 SVGEGT. This CDR3 comprises 18 residues. Germline trimming cut 4 bases from V and 7 bases from J; bases unmatched to any gene: 17. Original processing methods: Amplification with reference gene primers provided the estimates of nucleated cell counts. TCRdb's copy holds only in-frame clones and misses some; the assay was immunoSEQ multiplex PCR. D and trimming were read from the DNA, whereas the V and J calls and clone size are those reported in that table. The table records 250,000 to 350,000 clones, around 91% of them present only once. Material: peripheral blood. The TCR originated in a woman aged 55-69 years with acute or convalescent COVID-19. This chain joins TRBV6-2 or TRBV6-3 and TRBJ1-4, with 8 positions matching TRBD1. DNA of the CDR3: TGTGCCAGCAGTTCCCTTCCCCTGGGACAGGTGGAGAGTGAAAAACTGTTTTTT. This sequence encodes CASSSLPLGQVESEKLFF.